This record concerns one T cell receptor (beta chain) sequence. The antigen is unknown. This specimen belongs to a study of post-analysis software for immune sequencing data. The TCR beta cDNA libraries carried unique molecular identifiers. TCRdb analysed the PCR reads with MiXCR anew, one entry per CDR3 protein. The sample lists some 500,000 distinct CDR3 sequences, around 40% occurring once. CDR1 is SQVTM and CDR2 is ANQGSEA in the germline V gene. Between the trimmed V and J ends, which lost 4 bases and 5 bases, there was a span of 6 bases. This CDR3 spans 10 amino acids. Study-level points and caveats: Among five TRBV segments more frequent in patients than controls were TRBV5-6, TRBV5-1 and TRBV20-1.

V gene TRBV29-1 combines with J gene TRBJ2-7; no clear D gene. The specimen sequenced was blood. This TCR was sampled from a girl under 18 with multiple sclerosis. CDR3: CSVATDEQYF. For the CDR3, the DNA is TGCAGCGTTGCTACGGACGAGCAGTACTTC.